This entry lists 12 T cell receptor beta chains sequenced from one sample in a study of Ad26.COV2.S vaccination and SARS-CoV-2 variants. The repertoire was sequenced with immunoSEQ multiplex PCR; TCRdb's copy has only in-frame clones and lacks some. The table records 430,000 or so clones, around 90% of them present only once. As to treatment: 19 received Ad26.COV2.S at low or high dose, single or two shots; a few received placebo; per-sample allocation not given. Samples came from day 63 after the first vaccine or placebo injection. This material consisted of peripheral blood, taken in a trial of Ad26.COV2.S vaccine versus placebo. These receptors all come from a person between 18 and 65 years old who received the Ad26.COV2.S COVID-19 vaccine or a placebo.

This rearrangement joins TRBV30 to TRBJ1-1; possibly TRBD1 for D (6 bases). V gave up 0 bases and J gave up 4 bases, with 15 bases separating them. Germline CDR1 and CDR2: GTSNPN and SVGIG (reference sequence). The CDR3 length is 15 residues. CDR3 nucleotide sequence: TGTGCCTGGAGTGTACTCTGGAGGGGGGCCACTGAAGCTTTCTTT. This sequence encodes CAWSVLWRGATEAFF.

The chain couples TRBV28 to TRBJ2-5; 16 nucleotides line up with TRBD2. Germline V gene lookup returns CDR1 MDHEN and CDR2 SYDVKM. Trimming cost V 5 bases and J 6 bases; bases outside gene matches: 9. The length of the CDR3 is 17 residues. The CDR3 nucleotides read TGTGCCAGCAGTCGGAGGGGACTAGCGGGAGGGCCGAAGACCCAGTACTTC. Residues: CASSRRGLAGGPKTQYF.

This clone was seen only a few times. The chain links TRBV11-2 to TRBJ2-3; perhaps TRBD2 as D (6 bases). The V and J ends lost 4 bases and 4 bases respectively, with 12 bases between them. This CDR3 has 14 residues. The V gene's germline CDR1 is SGHAT and CDR2 FQNNGV. The CDR3 DNA reads as TGTGCCAGCAGCTCCAACTGGGGGGCAGATACGCAGTATTTT. Translated, it gives CASSSNWGADTQYF.

For the CDR3, the DNA is TGTGCCAGCAGCTTAGATCAGGGGCCAAATGGCTACACCTTC. It is translated as CASSLDQGPNGYTF. The chain employs TRBV7-9 and TRBJ1-2; possible D gene TRBD1, 6 bases. This CDR3 contains 14 residues. V gave up 1 base and J gave up 6 bases, with 12 bases separating them. The V gene's germline CDR1 is SEHNR and CDR2 FQNEAQ (reference sequence). Based on the CDR3 plus reference TRBV7-9 and TRBJ1-2, the full variable domain is DTGVSQNPRHKITKRGQNVTFRCDPISEHNRLYWYRQTLGQGPEFLTYFQNEAQLEKSRLLSDRFSAERPKGSFSTLEIQRTEQGDSAMYLCASSLDQGPNGYTFGSGTRLTVV.

J is TRBJ1-1 and V is TRBV5-4; no reliable D call. CDR1 SGHNT and CDR2 YYREEE come from the germline V gene (reference sequence). The length of the CDR3 is 11 residues. Trimming took off 1 base at V and 8 bases at J, with 6 bases between the two ends. CDR3 DNA: TGTGCCAGCAGCTTGAACTACGAAGCTTTCTTT. Protein product: CASSLNYEAFF.

The CDR3 DNA follows: TGTGCCTGGACGTTTGGCAGCTACAATGAGCAGTTCTTC. Its protein product is CAWTFGSYNEQFF. The rearrangement uses TRBV30 and TRBJ2-1, with unresolved D. The CDR3 runs 13 residues. In germline, CDR1 is GTSNPN, CDR2 SVGIG (reference sequence). Trimming removed 4 bases from V and 3 bases from J, with 10 bases in between. Looking up the rest from reference TRBV30 and TRBJ2-1 gives the full variable domain: SQTIHQWPATLVQPVGSPLSLECTVEGTSNPNLYWYRQAAGRGLQLLFYSVGIGQISSEVPQNLSASRPQDRQFILSSKKLLLSDSGFYLCAWTFGSYNEQFFGPGTRLTVL.

This rearrangement joins TRBV18 to TRBJ2-1; 9 bases fit TRBD1. The junction had 9 bases not matched to a gene; V was cut back by 5 bases and J by 7 bases. The CDR3 contains 15 residues. Germline lookup yields CDR1 KGHSH and CDR2 LQKENI. CDR3 DNA sequence: TGTGCCAGCTCATTCCAACAGGGGGCGCGGAATGAGCAGTTCTTC. It is translated as CASSFQQGARNEQFF. Complete variable domain (other parts from reference TRBV18 and TRBJ2-1): NAGVMQNPRHLVRRRGQEARLRCSPMKGHSHVYWYRQLPEEGLKFMVYLQKENIIDESGMPKERFSAEFPKEGPSILRIQQVVRGDSAAYFCASSFQQGARNEQFFGPGTRLTVL.

This chain links TRBV7-8 with TRBJ2-7; D perhaps matches TRBD2 (5 bases). This CDR3 has 17 amino acids. V shed 5 bases and J shed 0 bases, with 20 bases lying between them. Germline CDR1 reads SGHVS; CDR2 reads FQNEAQ. This CDR3 reads CASSPSGGSKISYEQYF. The CDR3 DNA reads TGTGCCAGCAGCCCCTCTGGTGGGAGCAAAATCTCCTACGAGCAGTACTTC.

The V gene is TRBV29-1, the J gene TRBJ2-1; TRBD2 aligns across 7 bases. The CDR3 spans 16 residues. Germline lookup yields CDR1 SQVTM and CDR2 ANQGSEA. V dropped 5 bases and J dropped 4; count of bases not matched to a gene: 14. CDR3 nucleotide sequence: TGCAGCGTTCACCGGGGAGGGGCAGGGTGGTACAATGAGCAGTTCTTC. Its protein product is CSVHRGGAGWYNEQFF.

The chain employs TRBV7-8 and TRBJ2-1; 11 nucleotides line up with TRBD2. With 0 bases clipped from V and 2 bases from J, the junction kept 3 bases outside the gene matches. Germline V gene data show CDR1 as SGHVS and CDR2 as FQNEAQ. This CDR3 is 17 amino acids long. The CDR3 region has the DNA TGTGCCAGCAGCTTAGCGTGGGGACTAGCGGCCTACAATGAGCAGTTCTTC. It is translated as CASSLAWGLAAYNEQFF.

This chain joins TRBV6-2 or TRBV6-3 and TRBJ1-2, with 7 bases identical to TRBD1. V gave up 1 base and J gave up 4 bases; unmatched junction bases: 15. Germline V gene sequence: CDR1 MNHEY, CDR2 SVGEGT. CDR3 length: 18 amino acids. CDR3 coding DNA: TGTGCCAGCAGTTACTTGCGGACAGGTCTTGGCCCCTTCTATGGCTACACCTTC. Residues: CASSYLRTGLGPFYGYTF.

The chain combines TRBV7-9 with TRBJ1-1; no clear D. Per the germline V gene, CDR1 is SEHNR and CDR2 is FQNEAQ (reference sequence). Trimming shortened V by 1 base and J by 6 bases, and 9 bases separated the two germline ends. This CDR3 contains 13 residues. CDR3 bases: TGTGCCAGCAGCTTAGAGGATTCGTCTGAAGCTTTCTTT. Residues: CASSLEDSSEAFF. Drawing the rest from reference TRBV7-9 and TRBJ1-1, the complete variable domain is DTGVSQNPRHKITKRGQNVTFRCDPISEHNRLYWYRQTLGQGPEFLTYFQNEAQLEKSRLLSDRFSAERPKGSFSTLEIQRTEQGDSAMYLCASSLEDSSEAFFGQGTRLTVV.